This TCR beta chain stems from a study of shared clonotypes between healthy human individuals. TCRdb's copy holds only in-frame clones and misses some; the assay was immunoSEQ multiplex PCR. The table includes around 600,000 clones, 85% to 95% detected once. Naivety among CD8 cells was defined by CD45RO negativity and positive CCR7 selection, thereby excluding terminally differentiated effector memory CD45RA+ cells. CDR1 and CDR2 (germline): MNHEY, SMNVEV (reference sequence). This CDR3 spans 14 amino acids. J was trimmed by 4 bases and V by 5 bases; bases with no gene match: 7. This chain joins TRBV27 and TRBJ1-1; 7 bases align to TRBD1. This receptor was obtained from a woman in her thirties in good health. The sample was naive CD8+ T cells sorted from blood. The CDR3 DNA reads as TGTGCCAGCAGTCCGACAGGGATGGGCACTGAAGCTTTCTTT. Its translation is CASSPTGMGTEAFF.